These 15 T cell receptor beta chains share one sample of origin, sequenced in a study of T cell repertoires in aging, cancer and after chemotherapy. Rearranged V-D-J TRB sequences were amplified with a mixed TRB-A/B primer pool. MiXCR, run by TCRdb on the multiplex PCR reads, gives a single entry per CDR3 protein. This sample yields about 2,400 distinct CDR3 sequences, of which roughly two fifths are seen a single time; approximately 39% belongs to the top ten. TCR beta rearrangements were amplified from peripheral blood genomic DNA. The specimen was blood. The receptors come from a human donor with a solid tumor.

This chain links TRBV27 with TRBJ1-1; 11 positions match TRBD1. With 7 bases clipped from V and 4 bases from J, the junction kept 11 bases outside the gene matches. Germline V lookup: CDR1 MNHEY, CDR2 SMNVEV (reference sequence). The CDR3 has 16 amino acids. In nucleotides, the CDR3 is TGTGCCAGCATCACTACTCCAGGGACAGGGGGCACTGAAGCTTTCTTT. This gives the protein CASITTPGTGGTEAFF.

The gene calls are TRBV20-1 and TRBJ2-7; 7 bases align to TRBD1. Germline loops: CDR1 DFQATT, CDR2 SNEGSKA (reference sequence). There are 15 residues in the CDR3. V lost 0 bases, J lost 3 bases, and 8 bases stayed unmatched. Here the CDR3 DNA reads TGCAGTGCTAGAGAAGCCGGGACAGACCTCTACGAGCAGTACTTC. It codes for CSAREAGTDLYEQYF.

CDR3 coding DNA: TGCGCCAGCAGCTTGGTTAGCGGGGTGAACACCGGGGAGCTGTTTTTT. Translation gives CASSLVSGVNTGELFF. The V call is TRBV5-1, the J call TRBJ2-2; 8 bases match TRBD2. CDR1 is SGHRS and CDR2 is YFSETQ in the germline V gene. The CDR3 extends over 16 amino acids. After removal of 0 bases from V and 1 base from J, the junction contained 2 bases not matched to a gene.

The rearrangement uses TRBV20-1 and TRBJ1-4; D may be TRBD1 (5 bases). Deletions cut 6 bases from V and 8 bases from J, with 16 bases between. The germline V gene has CDR1 DFQATT and CDR2 SNEGSKA (reference sequence). This CDR3 spans 13 amino acids. The CDR3 is CSAPRQMGEKLFF. CDR3 nucleotides: TGCAGTGCCCCGCGACAGATGGGAGAAAAACTGTTTTTT.

The CDR3 nucleotides are TGTGCCAGCGGGACTAGCGGGGGGCCCTACAATGAGCAGTTCTTC. The encoded protein is CASGTSGGPYNEQFF. The genes are TRBV7-2 and TRBJ2-1; TRBD2 matches at 15 bases. This CDR3 is built from 15 residues. CDR1 is SGHTA, CDR2 FQGNSA, per germline. V trimming: 8 bases; J trimming: 2 bases; junction bases outside the gene matches: 1.

The rearrangement uses TRBV7-7 and TRBJ1-3, with a weak D call TRBD1 (5 bases). This CDR3 spans 15 amino acids. Germline V gene data show CDR1 as SSHAT and CDR2 as FNYEAQ (reference sequence). The V and J ends lost 6 bases and 2 bases respectively, with 14 bases between them. The CDR3 loop is CASSQGRGTGNTIYF. The CDR3, as DNA: TGTGCCAGCAGTCAGGGCCGGGGAACTGGAAACACCATATATTTT.

This clonotype came up a few times. The V gene is TRBV10-1, the J gene TRBJ2-1, with TRBD2 matching 13 bases. The CDR3 length is 15 residues. The V and J ends lost 3 bases and 7 bases, in that order; junction bases with no gene match: 3. The germline V gene encodes CDR1 WNHNN and CDR2 SYGVQD (reference sequence). CDR3 residues: CASSETSGRANEQFF. The CDR3 bases are TGCGCCAGCAGTGAAACTAGCGGGAGGGCGAATGAGCAGTTCTTC.

The rearrangement uses TRBV7-2 and TRBJ2-7; 7 nucleotides agree with TRBD2. Germline values: CDR1 SGHTA, CDR2 FQGNSA. V was clipped by 4 bases and J by 3 bases; unmatched bases: 6. This CDR3 contains 14 residues. The CDR3 DNA follows: TGTGCCAGCAGCTACCAGCGGGATTACTACGAGCAGTACTTC. Encoded protein: CASSYQRDYYEQYF.

The genes are TRBV20-1 and TRBJ1-1; no clear D gene. With 1 base removed from V and 8 bases from J, the gap between germline ends came to 5 bases. The CDR3 runs to 10 residues. Per germline, CDR1 DFQATT and CDR2 SNEGSKA (reference sequence). CDR3 region: CSARVREAFF. DNA of the CDR3: TGCAGTGCTAGAGTCAGGGAAGCTTTCTTT.

V and J are TRBV30 and TRBJ1-6, with 7 positions matching TRBD1. J lost 9 bases, V lost 3 bases, and 8 bases had no gene match. CDR3 size: 14 residues. Germline V gene lookup returns CDR1 GTSNPN and CDR2 SVGIG (reference sequence). The CDR3 reads CAWRLRQGGSPLHF. DNA for the CDR3: TGTGCCTGGAGGTTGAGACAGGGAGGTTCACCCCTCCACTTT.

This clonotype showed up just a few times. The chain uses TRBV5-4 and TRBJ2-2; D is unclear. The CDR3 is made up of 13 amino acids. Germline loops: CDR1 SGHNT, CDR2 YYREEE (reference sequence). The V gene lost 0 bases and the J gene lost 5 bases, with 5 bases spanning the gap. The CDR3, as DNA: TGTGCCAGCAGCTTGGTACCGACCGGGGAGCTGTTTTTT. Translation: CASSLVPTGELFF.

The V call is TRBV5-3, the J call TRBJ1-1, with D unresolved. TRBV5-3 is an ORF, with its function uncertain. Trimming took off 6 bases at V and 0 bases at J, with 15 bases between the two ends. The CDR3 spans 15 residues. The CDR3 nucleotides read TGTGCCAGAACCCGGGGAAAAGCCATGAACACTGAAGCTTTCTTT. This sequence encodes CARTRGKAMNTEAFF.

Within the sample, this clonotype is large. The V gene is TRBV15, the J gene TRBJ1-1; D uncertain. Germline CDR1 is LNHNV and CDR2 is YYDKDF (reference sequence). Trimming pared 0 bases from V and 4 bases from J, leaving 12 bases between. CDR3 length: 15 amino acids. The CDR3 bases are TGTGCCACCAGCAGAGATCGCGGGGAGACCACTGAAGCTTTCTTT. Translating gives CATSRDRGETTEAFF.

This chain connects TRBV19 to TRBJ2-1; D is uncertain. Germline V gene data show CDR1 as LNHDA and CDR2 as SQIVND (reference sequence). The CDR3 has 11 amino acids. V lost 2 bases and J lost 8, with 4 bases in between. This CDR3 reads CASSIWDEQFF. Here the CDR3 DNA reads TGTGCCAGTAGTATATGGGATGAGCAGTTCTTC. Full variable domain (rest looked up from reference TRBV19 and TRBJ2-1): DGGITQSPKYLFRKEGQNVTLSCEQNLNHDAMYWYRQDPGQGLRLIYYSQIVNDFQKGDIAEGYSVSREKKESFPLTVTSAQKNPTAFYLCASSIWDEQFFGPGTRLTVL.

This sequence joins TRBV19 and TRBJ1-2, with TRBD1 matching 12 bases. This CDR3 is built from 14 residues. V was clipped by 6 bases and J by 8 bases; unmatched bases: 7. CDR1 and CDR2 from the germline V gene are LNHDA and SQIVND (reference sequence). The CDR3 nucleotides read TGTGCCAGTAGCCCGGGACAGGGGGCTCTAGGCTACACCTTC. Its protein is CASSPGQGALGYTF.